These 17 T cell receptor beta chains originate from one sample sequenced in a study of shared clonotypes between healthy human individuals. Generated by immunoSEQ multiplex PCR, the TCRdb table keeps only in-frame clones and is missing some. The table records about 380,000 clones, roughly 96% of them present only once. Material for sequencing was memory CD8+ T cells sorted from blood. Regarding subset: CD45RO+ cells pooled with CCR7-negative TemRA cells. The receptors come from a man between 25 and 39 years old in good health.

The CDR3 is CASSPFKGGGTDTQYF. CDR3 coding DNA: TGTGCCAGCAGCCCCTTCAAAGGGGGAGGGACAGATACGCAGTATTTT. The chain couples TRBV9 to TRBJ2-3; tentative D call: TRBD2 (7 bases). The CDR3 spans 16 residues. Between the trimmed V and J ends, which lost 4 bases and 3 bases, there was a span of 18 bases. CDR1 is SGDLS, CDR2 YYNGEE, per germline. The full variable domain, with the rest looked up from reference TRBV9 and TRBJ2-3, is DSGVTQTPKHLITATGQRVTLRCSPRSGDLSVYWYQQSLDQGLQFLIQYYNGEERAKGNILERFSAQQFPDLHSELNLSSLELGDSALYFCASSPFKGGGTDTQYFGPGTRLTVL.

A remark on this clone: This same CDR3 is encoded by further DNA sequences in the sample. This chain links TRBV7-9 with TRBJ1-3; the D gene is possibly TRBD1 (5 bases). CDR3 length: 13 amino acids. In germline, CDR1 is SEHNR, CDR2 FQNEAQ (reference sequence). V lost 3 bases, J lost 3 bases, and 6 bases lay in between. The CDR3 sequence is CASSLGGGNTIYF. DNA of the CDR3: TGTGCCAGCAGCTTGGGGGGTGGAAACACCATATATTTT.

The CDR3 bases are TGTGCCAGCAGTCGGAGGACTAGCGCATCCGCCCCTCTGCGCCAGTACTTC. Its translation: CASSRRTSASAPLRQYF. The J gene is TRBJ2-5, the V gene TRBV27, with 9 bases identical to TRBD2. In germline, CDR1 is MNHEY, CDR2 SMNVEV (reference sequence). V was pared by 5 bases and J by 10 bases, with 20 bases of the junction left unmatched. This CDR3 is 17 amino acids long.

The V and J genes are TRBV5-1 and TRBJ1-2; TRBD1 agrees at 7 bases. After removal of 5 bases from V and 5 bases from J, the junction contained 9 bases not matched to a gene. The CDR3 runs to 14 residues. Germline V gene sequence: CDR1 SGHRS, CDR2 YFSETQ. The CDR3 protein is CASSGQAGGYGYTF. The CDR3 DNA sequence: TGCGCCAGCAGTGGACAGGCCGGGGGGTATGGCTACACCTTC.

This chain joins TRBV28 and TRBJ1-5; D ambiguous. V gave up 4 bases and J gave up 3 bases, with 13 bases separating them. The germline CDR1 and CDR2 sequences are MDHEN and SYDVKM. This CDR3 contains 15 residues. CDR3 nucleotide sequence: TGTGCCAGCAGTTCGCCGAAGGTATTCAATCAGCCCCAGCATTTT. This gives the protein CASSSPKVFNQPQHF.

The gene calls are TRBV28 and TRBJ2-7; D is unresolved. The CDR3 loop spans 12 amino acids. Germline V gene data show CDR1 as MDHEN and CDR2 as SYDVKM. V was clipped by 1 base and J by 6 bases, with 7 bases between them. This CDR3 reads CASSLSDFEQYF. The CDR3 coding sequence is TGTGCCAGCAGTTTATCAGACTTCGAGCAGTACTTC. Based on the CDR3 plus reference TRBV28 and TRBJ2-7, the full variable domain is DVKVTQSSRYLVKRTGEKVFLECVQDMDHENMFWYRQDPGLGLRLIYFSYDVKMKEKGDIPEGYSVSREKKERFSLILESASTNQTSMYLCASSLSDFEQYFGPGTRLTVT.

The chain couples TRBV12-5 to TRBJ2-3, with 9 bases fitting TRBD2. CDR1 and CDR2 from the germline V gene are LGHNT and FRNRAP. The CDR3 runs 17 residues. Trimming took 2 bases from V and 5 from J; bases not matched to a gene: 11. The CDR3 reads CASGLSPVAGAKDTQYF. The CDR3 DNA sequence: TGTGCTAGTGGTTTGTCCCCCGTAGCGGGAGCGAAAGATACGCAGTATTTT.

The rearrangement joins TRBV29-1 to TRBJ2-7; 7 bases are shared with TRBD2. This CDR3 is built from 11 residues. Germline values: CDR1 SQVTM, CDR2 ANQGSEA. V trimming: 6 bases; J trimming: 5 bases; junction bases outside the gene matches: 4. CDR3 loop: CSVGLVHEQYF. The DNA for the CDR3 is TGCAGCGTCGGACTAGTTCACGAGCAGTACTTC.

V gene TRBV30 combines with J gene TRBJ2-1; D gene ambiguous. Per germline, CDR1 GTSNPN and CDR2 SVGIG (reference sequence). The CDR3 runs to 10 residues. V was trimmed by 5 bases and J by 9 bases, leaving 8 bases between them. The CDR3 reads CAWGSSEQFF. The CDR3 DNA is TGTGCCTGGGGAAGCAGTGAGCAGTTCTTC.

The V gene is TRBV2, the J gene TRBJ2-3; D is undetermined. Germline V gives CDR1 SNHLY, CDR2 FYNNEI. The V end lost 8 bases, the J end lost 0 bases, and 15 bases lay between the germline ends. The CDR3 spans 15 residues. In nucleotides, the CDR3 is TGTGCCAGCCTCGTTGGGCGGATTAGCACAGATACGCAGTATTTT. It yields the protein CASLVGRISTDTQYF. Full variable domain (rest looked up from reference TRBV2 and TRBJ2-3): EPEVTQTPSHQVTQMGQEVILRCVPISNHLYFYWYRQILGQKVEFLVSFYNNEISEKSEIFDDQFSVERPDGSNFTLKIRSTKLEDSAMYFCASLVGRISTDTQYFGPGTRLTVL.

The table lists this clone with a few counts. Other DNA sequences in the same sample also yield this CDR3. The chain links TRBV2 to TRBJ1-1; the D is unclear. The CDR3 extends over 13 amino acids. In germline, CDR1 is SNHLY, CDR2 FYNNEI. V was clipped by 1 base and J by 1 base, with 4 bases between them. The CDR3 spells CASSEEQNTEAFF. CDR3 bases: TGTGCCAGCAGTGAAGAACAGAACACTGAAGCTTTCTTT.

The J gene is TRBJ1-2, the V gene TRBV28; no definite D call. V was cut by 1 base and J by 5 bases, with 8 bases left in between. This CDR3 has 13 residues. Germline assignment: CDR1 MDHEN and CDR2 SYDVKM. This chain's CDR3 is CASSLSTVYGYTF. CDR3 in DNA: TGTGCCAGCAGTTTATCGACGGTTTATGGCTACACCTTC.

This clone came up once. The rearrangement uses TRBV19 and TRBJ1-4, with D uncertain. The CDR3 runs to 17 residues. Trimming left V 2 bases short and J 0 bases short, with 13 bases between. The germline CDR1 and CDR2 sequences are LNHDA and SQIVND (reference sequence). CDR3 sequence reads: CASSIRAAVATNEKLFF. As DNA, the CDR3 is TGTGCCAGTAGTATAAGGGCCGCGGTTGCAACTAATGAAAAACTGTTTTTT.

CDR3 coding DNA: TGTGCCAGCAGCTTGTCGGGGCAGGGTGTCGAAAAACTGTTTTTT. This sequence encodes CASSLSGQGVEKLFF. This sequence joins TRBV7-2 and TRBJ1-4; tentative D call: TRBD1 (5 bases). The CDR3 is 15 residues long. Germline V gives CDR1 SGHTA, CDR2 FQGNSA. Trimming shortened V by 3 bases and J by 8 bases, and 16 bases separated the two germline ends.

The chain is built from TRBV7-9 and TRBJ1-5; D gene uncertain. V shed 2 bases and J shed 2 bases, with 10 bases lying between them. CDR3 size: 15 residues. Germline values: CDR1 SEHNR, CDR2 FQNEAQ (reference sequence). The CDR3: CASSLTGVGNQPQHF. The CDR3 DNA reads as TGTGCCAGCAGCTTAACCGGGGTGGGCAATCAGCCCCAGCATTTT.

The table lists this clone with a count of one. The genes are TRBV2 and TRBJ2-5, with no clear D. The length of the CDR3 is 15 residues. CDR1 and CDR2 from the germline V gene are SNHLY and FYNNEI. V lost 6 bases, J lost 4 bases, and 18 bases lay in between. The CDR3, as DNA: TGTGCCAGCAGGAATCTTAGGGCGGCCGGAGAGACCCAGTACTTC. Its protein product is CASRNLRAAGETQYF.

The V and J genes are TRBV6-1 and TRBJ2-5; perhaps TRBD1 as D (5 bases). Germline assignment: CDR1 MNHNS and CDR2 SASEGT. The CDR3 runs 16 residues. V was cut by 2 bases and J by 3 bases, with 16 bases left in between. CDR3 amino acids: CASSERERGLKETQYF. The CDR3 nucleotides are TGTGCCAGCAGTGAAAGGGAAAGGGGCCTTAAAGAGACCCAGTACTTC.